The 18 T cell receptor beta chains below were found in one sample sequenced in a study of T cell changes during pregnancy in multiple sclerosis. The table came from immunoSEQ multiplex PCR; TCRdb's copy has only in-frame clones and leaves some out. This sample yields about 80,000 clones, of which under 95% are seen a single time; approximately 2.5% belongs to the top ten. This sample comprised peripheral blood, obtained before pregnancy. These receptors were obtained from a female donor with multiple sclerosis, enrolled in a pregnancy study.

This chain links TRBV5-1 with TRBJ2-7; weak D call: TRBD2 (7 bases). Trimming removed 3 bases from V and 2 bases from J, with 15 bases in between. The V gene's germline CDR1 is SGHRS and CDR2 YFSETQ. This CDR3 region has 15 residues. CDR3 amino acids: CASSSGGLGTYEQYF. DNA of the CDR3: TGCGCCAGCAGCTCCGGGGGGCTTGGCACCTACGAGCAGTACTTC.

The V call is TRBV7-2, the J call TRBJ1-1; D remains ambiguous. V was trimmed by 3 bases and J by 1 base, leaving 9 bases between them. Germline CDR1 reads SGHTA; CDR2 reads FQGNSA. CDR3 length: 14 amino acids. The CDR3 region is CASSLVIANTEAFF. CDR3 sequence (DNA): TGTGCCAGCAGCTTGGTCATAGCGAACACTGAAGCTTTCTTT.

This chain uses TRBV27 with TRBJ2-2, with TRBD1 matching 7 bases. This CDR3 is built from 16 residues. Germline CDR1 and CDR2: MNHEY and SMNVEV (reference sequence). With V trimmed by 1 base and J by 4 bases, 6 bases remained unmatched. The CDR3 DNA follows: TGTGCCAGCAGTTTATACCTAGGGGGCCCCACCGGGGAGCTGTTTTTT. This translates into CASSLYLGGPTGELFF.

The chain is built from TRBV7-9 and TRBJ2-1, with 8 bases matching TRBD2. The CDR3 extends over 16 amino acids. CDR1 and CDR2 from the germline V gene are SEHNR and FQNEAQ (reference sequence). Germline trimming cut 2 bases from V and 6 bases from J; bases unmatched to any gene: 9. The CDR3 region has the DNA TGTGCCAGCAGCTTAATAAGGAGCGGGAGTCTCAATGAGCAGTTCTTC. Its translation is CASSLIRSGSLNEQFF.

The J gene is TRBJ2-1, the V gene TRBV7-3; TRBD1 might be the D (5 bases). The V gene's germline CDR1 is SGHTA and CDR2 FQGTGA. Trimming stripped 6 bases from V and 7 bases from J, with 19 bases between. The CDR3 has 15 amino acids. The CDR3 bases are TGTGCCAGCAGTCAAGTAGGGGTTCATGGGAATGAGCAGTTCTTC. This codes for CASSQVGVHGNEQFF. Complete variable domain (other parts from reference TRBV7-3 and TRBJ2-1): GAGVSQTPSNKVTEKGKYVELRCDPISGHTALYWYRQSLGQGPEFLIYFQGTGAADDSGLPNDRFFAVRPEGSVSTLKIQRTERGDSAVYLCASSQVGVHGNEQFFGPGTRLTVL.

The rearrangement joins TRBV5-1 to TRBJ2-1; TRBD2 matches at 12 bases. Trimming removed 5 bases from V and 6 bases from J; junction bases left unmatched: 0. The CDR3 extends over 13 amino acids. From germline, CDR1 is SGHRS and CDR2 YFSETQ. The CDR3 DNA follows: TGCGCCAGCAGACTAGCGGGAGGCAATGAGCAGTTCTTC. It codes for CASRLAGGNEQFF.

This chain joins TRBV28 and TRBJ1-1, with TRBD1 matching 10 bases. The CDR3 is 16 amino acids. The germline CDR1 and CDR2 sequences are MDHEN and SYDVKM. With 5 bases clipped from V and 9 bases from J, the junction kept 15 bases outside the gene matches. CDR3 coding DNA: TGTGCCAGCAGTCCTCGAACCTCCGACAGGGGGCGAAAAGCTTTCTTT. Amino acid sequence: CASSPRTSDRGRKAFF.

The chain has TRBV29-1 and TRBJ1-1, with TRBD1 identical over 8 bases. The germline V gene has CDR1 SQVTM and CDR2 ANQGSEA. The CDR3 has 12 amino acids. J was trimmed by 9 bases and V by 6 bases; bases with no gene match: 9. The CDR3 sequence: CSVAEGDRKAFF. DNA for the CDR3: TGCAGCGTCGCAGAGGGGGACAGGAAAGCTTTCTTT.

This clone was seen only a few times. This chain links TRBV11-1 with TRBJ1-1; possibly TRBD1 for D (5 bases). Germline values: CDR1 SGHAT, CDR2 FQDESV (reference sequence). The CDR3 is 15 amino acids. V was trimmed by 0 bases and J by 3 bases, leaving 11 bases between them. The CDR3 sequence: CASSLAVGGDTEAFF. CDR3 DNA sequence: TGTGCCAGCAGCTTAGCAGTGGGGGGAGACACTGAAGCTTTCTTT.

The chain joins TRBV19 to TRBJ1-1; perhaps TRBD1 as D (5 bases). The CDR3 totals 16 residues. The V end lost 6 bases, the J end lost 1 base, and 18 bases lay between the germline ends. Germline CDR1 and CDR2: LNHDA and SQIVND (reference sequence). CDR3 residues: CASRPGGLGRNTEAFF. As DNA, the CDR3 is TGTGCCAGTAGACCGGGGGGTCTAGGCCGGAACACTGAAGCTTTCTTT.

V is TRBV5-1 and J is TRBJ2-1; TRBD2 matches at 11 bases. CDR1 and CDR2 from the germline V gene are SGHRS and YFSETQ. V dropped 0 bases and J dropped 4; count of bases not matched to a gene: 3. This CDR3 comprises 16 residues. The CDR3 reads CASSLGGLAVYNEQFF. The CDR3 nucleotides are TGCGCCAGCAGCTTGGGGGGACTAGCGGTGTACAATGAGCAGTTCTTC. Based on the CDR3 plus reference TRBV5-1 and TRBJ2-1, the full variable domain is KAGVTQTPRYLIKTRGQQVTLSCSPISGHRSVSWYQQTPGQGLQFLFEYFSETQRNKGNFPGRFSGRQFSNSRSEMNVSTLELGDSALYLCASSLGGLAVYNEQFFGPGTRLTVL.

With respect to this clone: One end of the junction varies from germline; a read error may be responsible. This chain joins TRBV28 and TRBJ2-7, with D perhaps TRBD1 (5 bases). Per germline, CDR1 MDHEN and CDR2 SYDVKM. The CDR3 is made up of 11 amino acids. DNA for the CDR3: TGTGCCAGCAGTTCTACAGGACGGGTAAACTTC. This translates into CASSSTGRVNF.

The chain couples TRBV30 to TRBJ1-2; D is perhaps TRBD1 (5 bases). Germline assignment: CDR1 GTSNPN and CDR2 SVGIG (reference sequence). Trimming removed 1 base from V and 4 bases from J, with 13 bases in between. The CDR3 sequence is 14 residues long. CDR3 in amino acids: CAWSATGGAYGYTF. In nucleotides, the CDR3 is TGTGCCTGGAGTGCCACCGGGGGTGCCTATGGCTACACCTTC.

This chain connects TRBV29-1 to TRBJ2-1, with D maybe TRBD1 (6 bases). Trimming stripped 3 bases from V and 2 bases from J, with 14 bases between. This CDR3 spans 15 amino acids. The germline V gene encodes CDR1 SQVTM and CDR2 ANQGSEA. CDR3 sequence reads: CSVDSGTSAYNEQFF. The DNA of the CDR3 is TGCAGCGTTGACTCCGGGACATCGGCCTACAATGAGCAGTTCTTC.

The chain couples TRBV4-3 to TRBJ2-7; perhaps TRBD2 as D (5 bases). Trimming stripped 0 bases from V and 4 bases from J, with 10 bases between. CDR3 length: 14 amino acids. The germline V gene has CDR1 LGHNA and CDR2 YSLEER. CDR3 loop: CASSQDGGGYEQYF. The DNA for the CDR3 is TGCGCCAGCAGCCAAGATGGAGGCGGTTACGAGCAGTACTTC.

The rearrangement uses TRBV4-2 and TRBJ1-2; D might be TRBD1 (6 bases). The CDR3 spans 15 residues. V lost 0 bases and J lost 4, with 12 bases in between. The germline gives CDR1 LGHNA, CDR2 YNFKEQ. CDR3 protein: CASSQERGGSYGYTF. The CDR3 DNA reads TGTGCCAGCAGCCAAGAGAGGGGGGGCAGCTATGGCTACACCTTC.

CDR3 sequence reads: CASSVGLAKGTQYF. The CDR3 DNA is TGTGCCAGCAGCGTGGGACTAGCGAAAGGTACGCAGTATTTT. The rearrangement links TRBV5-4 to TRBJ2-3, with TRBD2 matching over 10 bases. Per the germline V gene, CDR1 is SGHNT and CDR2 is YYREEE (reference sequence). The CDR3 runs 14 residues. V dropped 4 bases and J dropped 8; count of bases not matched to a gene: 7.

The CDR3, as DNA: TGTGCCAGCAGTTACGGAAGACAGGGGGCTGGCTACACCTTC. Translation: CASSYGRQGAGYTF. V and J are TRBV6-5 and TRBJ1-2; 10 bases agree with TRBD1. V shed 2 bases and J 7 bases; nucleotides not matched to a gene: 4. Germline V lookup: CDR1 MNHEY, CDR2 SVGAGI. There are 14 residues in the CDR3.